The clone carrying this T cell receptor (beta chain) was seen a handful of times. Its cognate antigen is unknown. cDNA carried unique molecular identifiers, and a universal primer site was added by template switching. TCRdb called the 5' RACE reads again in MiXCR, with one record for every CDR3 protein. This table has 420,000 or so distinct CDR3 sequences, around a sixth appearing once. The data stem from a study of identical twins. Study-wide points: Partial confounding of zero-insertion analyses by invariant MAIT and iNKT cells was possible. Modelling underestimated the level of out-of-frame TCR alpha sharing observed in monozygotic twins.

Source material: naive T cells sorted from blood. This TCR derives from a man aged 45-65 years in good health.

This CDR3 is CASTRSGRRETQYF. The DNA for the CDR3 is TGTGCCAGCACCAGGTCGGGTCGGAGAGAGACCCAGTACTTC. This rearrangement joins TRBV12-3 or TRBV12-4 to TRBJ2-5; D not resolved. This CDR3 is built from 14 residues. The germline V and J ends were trimmed by 7 bases and 4 bases, with 16 bases remaining between them.